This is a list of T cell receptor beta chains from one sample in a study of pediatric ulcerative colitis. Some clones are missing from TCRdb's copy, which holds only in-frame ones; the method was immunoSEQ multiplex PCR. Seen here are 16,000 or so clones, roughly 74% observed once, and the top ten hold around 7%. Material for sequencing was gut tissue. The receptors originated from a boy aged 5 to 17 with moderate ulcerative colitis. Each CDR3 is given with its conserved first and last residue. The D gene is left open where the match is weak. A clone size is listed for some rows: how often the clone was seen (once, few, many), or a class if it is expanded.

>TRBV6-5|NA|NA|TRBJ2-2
TGTGCCAGCAGTTACTCCAACAGTTACCACCCCGGGGAGCTGTTTTTT
CASSYSNSYHPGELFF
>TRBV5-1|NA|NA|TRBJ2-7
TGCGCCAGCAGCTTGGTTGGGGGCGGGTTCTACGAGCAGTACTTC
CASSLVGGGFYEQYF
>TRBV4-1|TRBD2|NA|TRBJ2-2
TGCGCCAGCAGCTCGTTAGCGGGAGCCACCGGGGAGCTGTTTTTT
CASSSLAGATGELFF
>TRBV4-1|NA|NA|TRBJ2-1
TGCGCCAGCAGCCAAGGGTGGGGCGGGGAGGCGCTTGAGCAGTTCTTC
CASSQGWGGEALEQFF
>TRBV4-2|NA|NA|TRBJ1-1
TGTGCCAGCAGCCAAGGGAGGGCTTTAACTTTCTTT
CASSQGRALTFF
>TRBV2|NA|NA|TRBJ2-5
TGTGCCAGTCAACGGATCCCAGAGACCCAGTACTTC
CASQRIPETQYF
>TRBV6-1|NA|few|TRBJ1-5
TGTGCCAGCAGTGAATCTTTCGGGGTGGGCCAGCCCCAGCATTTT
CASSESFGVGQPQHF
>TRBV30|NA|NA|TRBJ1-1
TGTGCCTGGAATATAGGACACCCGAACACTGAAGCTTTCTTT
CAWNIGHPNTEAFF
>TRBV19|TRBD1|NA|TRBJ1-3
TGTGCCAGTTGTCTCTTCGGTGGACAGGACTTACTATATTTT
CASCLFGGQDLLYF
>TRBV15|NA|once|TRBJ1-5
TGTGCCACCAGCAGGGGCCGAGGATCGGTTCAGCCCCAGCATTTT
CATSRGRGSVQPQHF
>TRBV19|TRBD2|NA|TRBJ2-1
TGTGCCAGTAGGCGGGGGGGCCTGGTCAACAATGAGCAGTTCTTC
CASRRGGLVNNEQFF
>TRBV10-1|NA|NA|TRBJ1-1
TGCGCCAGCGATGAGGCGGGCACTGAAGCTTTCTTT
CASDEAGTEAFF
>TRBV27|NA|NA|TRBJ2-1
TGTGCCAGCAGTTTCCCACACGTAGGGGCCGAGCAGTTCTTC
CASSFPHVGAEQFF
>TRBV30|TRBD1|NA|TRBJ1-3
TGTGCCTGGAGCACAGGGGGGTTCTCTGGAAACACCATATATTTT
CAWSTGGFSGNTIYF
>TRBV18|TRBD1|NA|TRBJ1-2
TGTGCCAGCTCACCCCGGACAGGGTTGGATGTGGGTGGCTACACCTTC
CASSPRTGLDVGGYTF
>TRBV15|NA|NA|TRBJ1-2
TGTGCCACCAGCAGAGGTCGGGGGGTGGGCGGCTACACCTTC
CATSRGRGVGGYTF
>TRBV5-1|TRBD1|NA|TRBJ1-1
TGCGCCAGCAGCCCACAGGGGGCAGAGAACACTGAAGCTTTCTTT
CASSPQGAENTEAFF
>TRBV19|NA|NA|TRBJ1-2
TGTGCCAGTAGTAGCCAGAGGGGTAACTATGGCTACACCTTC
CASSSQRGNYGYTF
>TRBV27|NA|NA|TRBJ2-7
TGTGCCAGCAGTTTACGGGGGGCCAGCTCCTACGAGCAGTACTTC
CASSLRGASSYEQYF
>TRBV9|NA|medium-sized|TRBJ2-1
TGTGCCAGCAGCGTAGTGTCTAACAATGAGCAGTTCTTC
CASSVVSNNEQFF
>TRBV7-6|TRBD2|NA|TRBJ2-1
TGTGCCAGCAGCTTTCGCGGGGGGCCCAACAATGAGCAGTTCTTC
CASSFRGGPNNEQFF
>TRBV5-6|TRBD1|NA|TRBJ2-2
TGTGCCAGCAGAGCCGGGACAGGGGCTTTTAGCACCGGGGAGCTGTTTTTT
CASRAGTGAFSTGELFF
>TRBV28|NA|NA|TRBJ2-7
TGTGCCAGCAGTTTAGGTAACTGGGGGACCTACGAGCAGTACTTC
CASSLGNWGTYEQYF
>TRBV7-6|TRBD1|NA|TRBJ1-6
TGTGCCAGCAGCTTCGGGACAGGGAATTCACCCCTCCACTTT
CASSFGTGNSPLHF
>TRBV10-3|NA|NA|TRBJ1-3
TGTGCCACGACCCAGAGGGAGGACTCTGGAAACACCATATATTTT
CATTQREDSGNTIYF
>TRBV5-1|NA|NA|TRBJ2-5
TGCGCCAGCAGCACTGGGACACCCCAAGAGACCCAGTACTTC
CASSTGTPQETQYF
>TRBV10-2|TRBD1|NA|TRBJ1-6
TGCGCCAGCAGTGAGTATGGAGGGGGCCATGTTAATTCACCCCTCCACTTT
CASSEYGGGHVNSPLHF
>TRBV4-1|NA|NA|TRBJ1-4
TGCGCCAGCAGCCAAGAACTACGGGCAGGGAGTAGGGTTGGGAAACTGTTTTTT
CASSQELRAGSRVGKLFF
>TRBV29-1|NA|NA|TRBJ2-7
TGCAGCGTTGAAGGTCATCTGGCCGGGGGCGAGCAGTACTTC
CSVEGHLAGGEQYF
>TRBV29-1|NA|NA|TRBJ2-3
TGCAGCGTTGAATCCGGAACAGATACGCAGTATTTT
CSVESGTDTQYF
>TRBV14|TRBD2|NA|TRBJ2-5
TGTGCCAGCAGCCAACAACGGGGACTAGCGATCGAGACCCAGTACTTC
CASSQQRGLAIETQYF
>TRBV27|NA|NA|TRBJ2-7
TGTGCCAGCAGTGCAACCTACCGGGACAAACGGTCCTACGAGCAGTACTTC
CASSATYRDKRSYEQYF
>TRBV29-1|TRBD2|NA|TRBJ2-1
TGCAGCGTTGAAGAAGGGAGGGTCGGTGAGCAGTTCTTC
CSVEEGRVGEQFF
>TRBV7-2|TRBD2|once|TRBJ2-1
TGTGCCAGCAGCTCCGCTAGCGGGGCCACCTACAATGAGCAGTTCTTC
CASSSASGATYNEQFF
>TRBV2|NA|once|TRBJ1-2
TGTGCCAGTATCCGGGACACCCGAGCTAACTATGGCTACACCTTC
CASIRDTRANYGYTF
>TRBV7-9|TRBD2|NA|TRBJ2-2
TGTGCCAGCAGCTTAGGGACTAGTTCACGTCCGGGGGAGCTGTTTTTT
CASSLGTSSRPGELFF
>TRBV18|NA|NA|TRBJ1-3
TGTGCCAGCTCACCTAATGGAGTGACCGATAGCTCTGGAAACACCATATATTTT
CASSPNGVTDSSGNTIYF
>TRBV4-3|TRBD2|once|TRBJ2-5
TGCGCCAGCAGCCAAGATCGATTACTAGCGGCAGAGACCCAGTACTTC
CASSQDRLLAAETQYF
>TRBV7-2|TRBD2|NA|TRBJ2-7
TGTGCCAGCAGCCGGACTAGCGGGCCCTACGAGCAGTACTTC
CASSRTSGPYEQYF
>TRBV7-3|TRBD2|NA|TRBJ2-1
TGTGCCAGCAGCAACGACCGGGGGGGCGTCTCCTACAATGAGCAGTTCTTC
CASSNDRGGVSYNEQFF
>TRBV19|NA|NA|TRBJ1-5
TGTGCCAGTGTTGAGGGGGTTAATCAGCCCCAGCATTTT
CASVEGVNQPQHF
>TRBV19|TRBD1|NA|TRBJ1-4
TGTGCCACTACTATCGTCACAGGGGCGGGCGAAAAACTGTTTTTT
CATTIVTGAGEKLFF
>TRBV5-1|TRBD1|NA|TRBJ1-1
TGCGCCAGCGGACAGGGGGCAGGGAACACTGAAGCTTTCTTT
CASGQGAGNTEAFF
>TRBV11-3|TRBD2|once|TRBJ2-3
TGTGCCAGCAGCTTAGTCGGCGGGGGAGGTGAAGATACGCAGTATTTT
CASSLVGGGGEDTQYF
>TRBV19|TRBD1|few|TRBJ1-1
TGTGCCAGTAGTCTTCTGACAGGGGAAGCTTTCTTT
CASSLLTGEAFF